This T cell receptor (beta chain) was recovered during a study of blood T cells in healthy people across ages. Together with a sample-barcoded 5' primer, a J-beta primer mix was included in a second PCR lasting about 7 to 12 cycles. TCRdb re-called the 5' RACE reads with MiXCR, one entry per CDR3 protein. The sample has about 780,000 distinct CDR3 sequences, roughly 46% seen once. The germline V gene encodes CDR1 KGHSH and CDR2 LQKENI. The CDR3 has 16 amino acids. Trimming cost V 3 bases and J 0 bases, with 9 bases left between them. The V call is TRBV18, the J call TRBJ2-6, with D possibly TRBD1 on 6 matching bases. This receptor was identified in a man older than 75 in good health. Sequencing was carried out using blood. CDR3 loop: CASSPTGSSGANVLTF. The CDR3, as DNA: TGTGCCAGCTCACCGACAGGAAGCTCTGGGGCCAACGTCCTGACTTTC.